One sample yielded the 32 T cell receptor beta chains listed below, sequenced in a study of blood T cells in healthy people across ages. Next came a second PCR, run for about 6 to 12 cycles, which used a sample-barcoded 5' primer along with a J-beta primer mix. Each CDR3 protein is one row after TCRdb ran MiXCR on the 5' RACE reads. The table has about 1.5 million distinct CDR3 sequences, approximately 38% seen once. Sequenced material: blood. These receptors all stem from a young woman in good health.

The V gene is TRBV11-2, the J gene TRBJ1-2; no definite D call. This CDR3 is 17 amino acids long. V lost 0 bases, J lost 0 bases, and 14 bases lay in between. The germline gives CDR1 SGHAT, CDR2 FQNNGV. The CDR3 coding sequence is TGTGCCAGCAGCTTAGACCCGGGTCGGAATACTAACTATGGCTACACCTTC. This codes for CASSLDPGRNTNYGYTF.

This chain connects TRBV29-1 to TRBJ2-7; D might be TRBD1 or TRBD2, each matching 5 bases. The CDR3 has 12 residues. Germline CDR1 and CDR2: SQVTM and ANQGSEA. Trimming cost V 7 bases and J 1 base, with 11 bases left between them. CDR3 in amino acids: CSAGQRSYEQYF. CDR3 coding DNA: TGCAGCGCGGGGCAGCGTTCCTACGAGCAGTACTTC.

The V and J genes are TRBV4-2 and TRBJ2-2; no clear D gene. The germline V and J ends were trimmed by 0 bases and 1 base, with 9 bases remaining between them. Germline CDR1 LGHNA, CDR2 YNFKEQ. The CDR3 totals 16 residues. CDR3 residues: CASSQDYGLNTGELFF. The DNA for the CDR3 is TGTGCCAGCAGCCAAGATTACGGCCTGAACACCGGGGAGCTGTTTTTT.

In this sample, this clonotype turned up once. The chain links TRBV3-1 to TRBJ1-1; possibly TRBD1 for D (6 bases). The CDR3 is 14 residues long. V dropped 4 bases and J dropped 5 bases, with 14 bases sitting between them. Germline CDR1 reads LGHDT; CDR2 reads YNNKEL (reference sequence). The CDR3 protein is CASSRRGQGTEAFF. CDR3 DNA: TGTGCCAGCAGCCGGAGGGGTCAGGGGACTGAAGCTTTCTTT.

The V gene is TRBV11-2, the J gene TRBJ2-3; D is unclear. Germline CDR1 reads SGHAT; CDR2 reads FQNNGV. V gave up 2 bases and J gave up 6 bases, with 9 bases separating them. The CDR3 sequence is 13 residues long. The chain's CDR3 is CASSLPLEDTQYF. Here the CDR3 DNA reads TGTGCCAGCAGCTTACCATTGGAGGATACGCAGTATTTT.

The chain has TRBV11-2 and TRBJ2-7, with TRBD1 as a possible D gene (5 bases). V was trimmed by 1 base and J by 5 bases, leaving 9 bases between them. The CDR3 is 13 amino acids. Germline assignment: CDR1 SGHAT and CDR2 FQNNGV. Here the CDR3 reads CASSLAGNDEQYF. The DNA of the CDR3 is TGTGCCAGCAGCTTAGCAGGGAACGACGAGCAGTACTTC.

The gene calls are TRBV6-6 and TRBJ2-7; 14 bases agree with TRBD2. Per germline, CDR1 MNHNY and CDR2 SVGAGI (reference sequence). This CDR3 has 15 amino acids. V was pared by 4 bases and J by 6 bases, with 5 bases of the junction left unmatched. CDR3 loop: CASSFGTSGSPEQYF. CDR3 DNA: TGTGCCAGCAGTTTCGGGACTAGCGGGAGCCCCGAGCAGTACTTC.

This clonotype was counted only a few times. J is TRBJ2-1 and V is TRBV6-2 or TRBV6-3; 11 nucleotides align to TRBD2. There are 17 residues in the CDR3. After removal of 6 bases from V and 2 bases from J, the junction contained 9 bases not matched to a gene. Germline V gene data show CDR1 as MNHEY and CDR2 as SVGEGT. As DNA, the CDR3 is TGTGCCAGCAGGGTCTCTAGCGGGGGGATCACCTACAATGAGCAGTTCTTC. It translates to CASRVSSGGITYNEQFF.

The sample holds many counts of this clonotype. CDR3 coding DNA: TGCAGTGTAATTACCAGATCCACAGATACGCAGTATTTT. The encoded protein is CSVITRSTDTQYF. This rearrangement joins TRBV20-1 to TRBJ2-3; the D is unclear. V shed 7 bases and J shed 2 bases, with 13 bases lying between them. Germline values: CDR1 DFQATT, CDR2 SNEGSKA (reference sequence). This CDR3 region has 13 residues.

The chain links TRBV5-6 to TRBJ2-3, with D hard to call. The CDR3 runs to 14 residues. Germline V gene lookup returns CDR1 SGHDT and CDR2 YYEEEE. Trimming took off 3 bases at V and 3 bases at J, with 11 bases between the two ends. CDR3 residues: CASSSTWETDTQYF. The CDR3 coding sequence is TGTGCCAGCAGCTCGACTTGGGAAACAGATACGCAGTATTTT.

The rearrangement links TRBV25-1 to TRBJ1-1; D may be TRBD1 (5 bases). V lost 8 bases, J lost 4 bases, and 8 bases lay in between. The CDR3 runs 11 residues. From germline, CDR1 is MGHDK and CDR2 SYGVNS. DNA of the CDR3: TGTGCCAGCGGGGACGGCACTGAAGCTTTCTTT. Translation: CASGDGTEAFF.

This clonotype showed up just once. The CDR3: CASSEPTLDRSSYEQYF. CDR3 DNA sequence: TGTGCCAGCAGTGAACCGACTTTGGACAGGAGCTCCTACGAGCAGTACTTC. The rearrangement joins TRBV2 to TRBJ2-7, with 7 nucleotides matching TRBD1. The CDR3 extends over 17 amino acids. Germline lookup yields CDR1 SNHLY and CDR2 FYNNEI. V dropped 2 bases and J dropped 0; count of bases not matched to a gene: 10.

This clonotype was observed a handful of times. The J gene is TRBJ2-2, the V gene TRBV28, with 11 nucleotides matching TRBD2. The length of the CDR3 is 15 residues. Losses at the gene ends were 10 bases for V and 6 bases for J; bases not matched to a gene: 10. Germline lookup yields CDR1 MDHEN and CDR2 SYDVKM. The CDR3 DNA is TGTGCCACGGACCTAGCGGGGGGACTGGCCGGGGAGCTGTTTTTT. It yields the protein CATDLAGGLAGELFF.

This chain uses TRBV5-1 with TRBJ2-7, with a possible D match to TRBD1 (6 bases). Germline CDR1 SGHRS, CDR2 YFSETQ. V lost 4 bases and J 2 bases, leaving 13 bases between the germline ends. This CDR3 has 14 residues. The CDR3 DNA is TGCGCCAGCAGCACCGGACAGCCTCCCTACGAGCAGTACTTC. Translating it yields CASSTGQPPYEQYF.

The chain uses TRBV10-3 and TRBJ2-5; either TRBD1 or TRBD2 may supply D (5 bases each). Germline V CDR1 and CDR2: ENHRY, SYGVKD. The CDR3 contains 16 residues. Trimming pared 5 bases from V and 11 bases from J, leaving 27 bases between. CDR3 sequence reads: CAISSQWGNGDNEQYF. DNA for the CDR3: TGTGCCATCAGTTCCCAATGGGGGAACGGGGATAATGAGCAGTACTTC.

The J gene is TRBJ2-7, the V gene TRBV5-1; TRBD1 matches at 7 bases. Germline CDR1 and CDR2: SGHRS and YFSETQ. The J segment lost 4 bases and the V segment lost 1 base, leaving 11 bases of the junction unmatched. This CDR3 comprises 16 residues. CDR3 region: CASSLSTGSELYEQYF. CDR3 sequence (DNA): TGCGCCAGCAGCTTGTCGACAGGGAGCGAGCTTTACGAGCAGTACTTC.

V and J are TRBV20-1 and TRBJ2-3, with a possible D match to TRBD2 (6 bases). Trimming shortened V by 1 base and J by 0 bases, and 8 bases separated the two germline ends. Germline CDR1 and CDR2: DFQATT and SNEGSKA (reference sequence). The CDR3 sequence is 14 residues long. Here the CDR3 DNA reads TGCAGTGCTAGAGCTAGCGCCAGCACAGATACGCAGTATTTT. Protein: CSARASASTDTQYF.

This clonotype was seen a handful of times. The chain couples TRBV27 to TRBJ1-2; D ambiguous. Per the germline V gene, CDR1 is MNHEY and CDR2 is SMNVEV (reference sequence). V gave up 0 bases and J gave up 13 bases, with 21 bases separating them. This CDR3 is 15 amino acids long. The CDR3 protein is CASSLSMNGARLSTF. The CDR3 DNA follows: TGTGCCAGCAGTTTATCCATGAACGGAGCCCGATTGTCCACCTTC.

This clonotype was found a few times. This chain connects TRBV28 to TRBJ1-3; perhaps TRBD1 as D (6 bases). Germline V gene sequence: CDR1 MDHEN, CDR2 SYDVKM. The CDR3 spans 15 residues. The V and J ends lost 2 bases and 4 bases respectively, with 12 bases between them. The CDR3 region has the DNA TGTGCCAGCAGTTTAGGGGGCGCGTTGGGAAACACCATATATTTT. Protein product: CASSLGGALGNTIYF.

V usage is TRBV21-1 and J usage is TRBJ1-1. TRBV21-1 counts as a pseudogene. CDR3 length: 16 residues. The CDR3 here is CASGIRPATKNTEAFF. The CDR3 DNA sequence: TGTGCCAGCGGAATCCGACCAGCCACCAAGAACACTGAAGCTTTCTTT.

This chain joins TRBV12-3 or TRBV12-4 and TRBJ2-4; the D is unclear. The better agreement between TRBJ2-7 and the DNA end casts doubt on the J call. CDR3 size: 13 residues. The CDR3 protein is CASSLRATGEQYF. CDR3 nucleotides: TGTGCCAGCAGTTTACGAGCAACCGGCGAGCAGTACTTC.

Concerning this clonotype: A much larger clone lies one base from this, so it may be a read error. The chain joins TRBV29-1 to TRBJ2-6; D gene uncertain. Germline V gene lookup returns CDR1 SQVTM and CDR2 ANQGSEA. This CDR3 contains 12 residues. The CDR3 reads CSVGSGVNVLTF. CDR3 coding DNA: TGCAGCGTTGGGTCTGGGGTCAACGTCCTGACTTTC.

The table lists this clonotype with a few counts. The J gene is TRBJ2-7, the V gene TRBV12-3 or TRBV12-4, with TRBD1 matching over 8 bases. V was clipped by 6 bases and J by 1 base; unmatched bases: 5. This CDR3 has 14 residues. The CDR3 DNA is TGTGCCAGCAGGAAACAGGGGGAGTCCTACGAGCAGTACTTC. Translating it yields CASRKQGESYEQYF.

This sequence joins TRBV21-1 and TRBJ1-2. TRBV21-1 is listed as a pseudogene. The CDR3 has 8 residues. The CDR3 loop is CASARYTF. Here the CDR3 DNA reads TGTGCCAGCGCCCGCTACACCTTC.

This clonotype was detected a few times. CDR3 sequence reads: CASSYSPGPSALRLYNEQFF. The DNA for the CDR3 is TGTGCCAGCAGTTACTCCCCGGGACCATCGGCCCTAAGACTTTACAATGAGCAGTTCTTC. The J gene is TRBJ2-1, the V gene TRBV6-5; D is perhaps TRBD1 or TRBD2 (5 bases each). Germline V gene data show CDR1 as MNHEY and CDR2 as SVGAGI. The CDR3 sequence is 20 residues long. V was trimmed by 0 bases and J by 4 bases, leaving 25 bases between them.

The chain couples TRBV9 to TRBJ2-3, with 12 bases aligning to TRBD2. CDR1 is SGDLS, CDR2 YYNGEE, per germline. The junction had 5 bases not matched to a gene; V was cut back by 3 bases and J by 0 bases. The CDR3 is 17 residues long. CDR3 region: CASSETSGGPSTDTQYF. As DNA, the CDR3 is TGTGCCAGCAGCGAGACTAGCGGGGGACCTAGCACAGATACGCAGTATTTT. Complete variable domain (other parts from reference TRBV9 and TRBJ2-3): DSGVTQTPKHLITATGQRVTLRCSPRSGDLSVYWYQQSLDQGLQFLIQYYNGEERAKGNILERFSAQQFPDLHSELNLSSLELGDSALYFCASSETSGGPSTDTQYFGPGTRLTVL.

This clonotype has more than one count but fewer than ten. V gene TRBV20-1 combines with J gene TRBJ1-2; D ambiguous. This CDR3 comprises 12 residues. V lost 0 bases, J lost 5 bases, and 7 bases lay in between. CDR1 DFQATT and CDR2 SNEGSKA come from the germline V gene (reference sequence). Here the CDR3 reads CSARDLGYGYTF. DNA for the CDR3: TGCAGTGCTAGAGACCTGGGGTATGGCTACACCTTC.

The chain couples TRBV12-3 or TRBV12-4 to TRBJ1-6, with D unclear. CDR3 length equals 14 residues. V gave up 7 bases and J gave up 10 bases, with 17 bases separating them. This CDR3 is CASTFSVTKSPLHF. DNA of the CDR3: TGTGCCAGCACCTTTAGTGTGACGAAGTCACCCCTCCACTTT.

This chain links TRBV18 with TRBJ2-3; the match to TRBD1 covers 8 bases. J was trimmed by 1 base and V by 1 base; bases with no gene match: 4. Germline V CDR1 and CDR2: KGHSH, LQKENI. The CDR3 is made up of 16 amino acids. CDR3: CASSPRTGKGTDTQYF. Here the CDR3 DNA reads TGTGCCAGCTCACCACGGACAGGGAAGGGCACAGATACGCAGTATTTT.

This clonotype has just a few counts. The V gene is TRBV6-6, the J gene TRBJ2-1; 10 bases agree with TRBD2. Germline CDR1 is MNHNY and CDR2 is SVGAGI (reference sequence). The junction had 12 bases not matched to a gene; V was cut back by 6 bases and J by 10 bases. This CDR3 region has 15 residues. The chain's CDR3 is CASSWPSGGEGEQFF. The CDR3 region has the DNA TGTGCCAGCAGCTGGCCTAGCGGGGGCGAGGGGGAGCAGTTCTTC.

This clonotype was picked up a small number of times. This chain connects TRBV30 to TRBJ2-7; TRBD1 agrees at 7 bases. Germline V gene sequence: CDR1 GTSNPN, CDR2 SVGIG (reference sequence). There are 15 residues in the CDR3. Losses at the gene ends were 2 bases for V and 4 bases for J; bases not matched to a gene: 11. The chain's CDR3 is CAWSPPTGKGYEQYF. In DNA, the CDR3 is TGTGCCTGGAGTCCGCCGACAGGGAAAGGGTACGAGCAGTACTTC.

This chain connects TRBV25-1 to TRBJ1-6, with D unclear. CDR3 size: 17 residues. Trimming cost V 2 bases and J 8 bases, with 19 bases left between them. In germline, CDR1 is MGHDK, CDR2 SYGVNS. Written as DNA, the CDR3 is TGTGCCAGCAGTGAAGTTCCTCGGGAAGGGATAGATTCACCCCTCCACTTT. The encoded protein is CASSEVPREGIDSPLHF. Combining the CDR3 with reference TRBV25-1 and TRBJ1-6 gives the whole variable domain EADIYQTPRYLVIGTGKKITLECSQTMGHDKMYWYQQDPGMELHLIHYSYGVNSTEKGDLSSESTVSRIRTEHFPLTLESARPSHTSQYLCASSEVPREGIDSPLHFGNGTRLTVT.